These 26 T cell receptor beta chains originate from one sample sequenced in a study of vaccination and CD4 T cells after COVID-19. Cultured CD4+ T cell DNA underwent sequencing with the Oncomine TCR Beta short-read assay. TCRdb recomputed calls from the PCR reads with MiXCR, one row per CDR3 protein. The table records approximately 25,000 distinct CDR3 sequences, around 48% of them present only once. Indicated treatment: roughly ten-day PBMC culture with coronavirus spike peptide pools or control peptides (ViraFEST assay). What these receptors recognize is not known. The material sequenced was CD4+ T cells from blood, cultured in vitro. The source of these receptors is a human donor who had recovered from COVID-19.

This chain links TRBV15 with TRBJ1-5; no definite D call. The CDR3 runs to 15 residues. Trimming removed 3 bases from V and 2 bases from J, with 11 bases in between. In germline, CDR1 is LNHNV, CDR2 YYDKDF (reference sequence). The DNA for the CDR3 is TGTGCCACCAGCAGCGGTGTGGCAGGCAATCAGCCCCAGCATTTT. Protein sequence: CATSSGVAGNQPQHF.

This clonotype was found a few times. The chain couples TRBV3-1 to TRBJ2-1; the match to TRBD2 covers 8 bases. The CDR3 is 14 amino acids. Germline V gene lookup returns CDR1 LGHDT and CDR2 YNNKEL (reference sequence). V lost 6 bases, J lost 5 bases, and 6 bases stayed unmatched. CDR3 sequence reads: CASSVPGLDNEQFF. The CDR3 region has the DNA TGTGCCAGCAGTGTTCCGGGACTAGACAATGAGCAGTTCTTC.

This chain uses TRBV21-1 with TRBJ2-2; the table gives TRBD1 as D, unverified against the DNA. TRBV21-1 is a pseudogene. This CDR3 is built from 17 residues. The CDR3 nucleotides are TGTGCCAGCAGCACCCGGGGGACAGGGGGGAACACCGGGGAGCTGTTTTTT. It specifies CASSTRGTGGNTGELFF.

This clonotype was observed a few times. The chain combines TRBV28 with TRBJ1-1, with a tentative D call TRBD1 (5 bases). Germline CDR1 reads MDHEN; CDR2 reads SYDVKM. V dropped 2 bases and J dropped 3 bases, with 7 bases sitting between them. This CDR3 spans 13 amino acids. The CDR3, as DNA: TGTGCCAGCAGTTTAAGGGGTGACACTGAAGCTTTCTTT. The encoded protein is CASSLRGDTEAFF.

The J gene is TRBJ2-6, the V gene TRBV27, with TRBD2 as a possible D gene (6 bases). The CDR3 totals 16 residues. V was pared by 5 bases and J by 2 bases, with 13 bases between. Germline CDR1 and CDR2: MNHEY and SMNVEV (reference sequence). CDR3 protein: CASSLRGGAGANVLTF. DNA of the CDR3: TGTGCCAGCAGTCTGCGGGGCGGTGCTGGGGCCAACGTCCTGACTTTC. Using reference TRBV27 and TRBJ2-6 for the parts outside the CDR3, the full variable domain is EAQVTQNPRYLITVTGKKLTVTCSQNMNHEYMSWYRQDPGLGLRQIYYSMNVEVTDKGDVPEGYKVSRKEKRNFPLILESPSPNQTSLYFCASSLRGGAGANVLTFGAGSRLTVL.

The chain uses TRBV6-1 and TRBJ2-7, with D perhaps TRBD2 (7 bases). The CDR3 is 13 amino acids. CDR1 and CDR2 (germline): MNHNS, SASEGT. The CDR3 reads CASQRGGAYEQYF. The CDR3 DNA is TGTGCTTCGCAAAGGGGGGGGGCCTACGAGCAGTACTTC.

This chain joins TRBV11-2 and TRBJ1-5, with 8 bases that match TRBD1. This CDR3 comprises 17 residues. The junction had 11 bases not matched to a gene; V was cut back by 5 bases and J by 2 bases. The V gene's germline CDR1 is SGHAT and CDR2 FQNNGV. The CDR3 region has the DNA TGTGCCAGCAGCCTAACAGGGGGACCTTTGGGCAATCAGCCCCAGCATTTT. It translates to CASSLTGGPLGNQPQHF.

Details on this clonotype: A junction end diverges from the germline sequence, so it may reflect a read error. The chain joins TRBV30 to TRBJ2-7; perhaps TRBD2 as D (5 bases). There are 15 residues in the CDR3. Germline CDR1 reads GTSNPN; CDR2 reads SVGIG (reference sequence). CDR3 protein: CAGSPLQPLGYEQYF. CDR3 in DNA: TGTGCCGGGAGTCCCCTCCAGCCCCTCGGTTACGAGCAGTACTTC.

The rearrangement uses TRBV19 and TRBJ2-5; 7 nucleotides match TRBD2. After removal of 5 bases from V and 5 bases from J, the junction contained 11 bases not matched to a gene. The CDR3 extends over 15 amino acids. CDR1 is LNHDA, CDR2 SQIVND, per germline (reference sequence). The CDR3 loop is CASSGGREVVETQYF. The CDR3 coding sequence is TGTGCCAGTAGTGGAGGGAGGGAGGTCGTTGAGACCCAGTACTTC. Complete variable domain (other parts from reference TRBV19 and TRBJ2-5): DGGITQSPKYLFRKEGQNVTLSCEQNLNHDAMYWYRQDPGQGLRLIYYSQIVNDFQKGDIAEGYSVSREKKESFPLTVTSAQKNPTAFYLCASSGGREVVETQYFGPGTRLLVL.

The CDR3: CASSYSTGNEQYF. CDR3 in DNA: TGTGCCAGCAGTTACTCGACAGGAAACGAGCAGTACTTC. The chain carries TRBV6-5 and TRBJ2-7, with D possibly TRBD1 on 6 matching bases. Germline V lookup: CDR1 MNHEY, CDR2 SVGAGI. CDR3 length: 13 residues. V lost 0 bases and J lost 5, with 8 bases in between.

J is TRBJ1-1 and V is TRBV2, with D tentatively TRBD1 (5 bases). Trimming left V 5 bases short and J 6 bases short, with 16 bases between. Germline V gene data show CDR1 as SNHLY and CDR2 as FYNNEI. This CDR3 spans 14 amino acids. CDR3 sequence: CASSLQQGRAEAFF. The CDR3 DNA reads as TGTGCCAGCAGTCTACAGCAGGGTAGGGCTGAAGCTTTCTTT.

The chain is built from TRBV7-9 and TRBJ1-2; 9 bases match TRBD1. Germline values: CDR1 SEHNR, CDR2 FQNEAQ (reference sequence). CDR3 size: 16 residues. J was trimmed by 4 bases and V by 5 bases; bases with no gene match: 11. As DNA, the CDR3 is TGTGCCAGCAGCCCAAGGGACAGGGCTTTCCTCTATGGCTACACCTTC. Translated: CASSPRDRAFLYGYTF.

This clonotype was found a few times. The gene calls are TRBV7-2 and TRBJ2-7; the match to TRBD1 covers 12 bases. CDR1 and CDR2 from the germline V gene are SGHTA and FQGNSA. Trimming cost V 1 base and J 2 bases; bases outside gene matches: 6. The CDR3 is made up of 17 amino acids. The CDR3 here is CASSLVGTGGVPYEQYF. In nucleotides, the CDR3 is TGTGCCAGCAGCTTAGTCGGGACAGGGGGCGTCCCCTACGAGCAGTACTTC.

This clonotype turned up a few times. This chain links TRBV6-2 or TRBV6-3 with TRBJ2-3; 13 nucleotides align to TRBD2. Germline V gene lookup returns CDR1 MNHEY and CDR2 SVGEGT. V was pared by 0 bases and J by 5 bases, with 5 bases of the junction left unmatched. The CDR3 loop spans 17 amino acids. CDR3 amino acids: CASSYSTLAGGGDTQYF. The CDR3 nucleotides read TGTGCCAGCAGTTACTCGACACTAGCGGGAGGGGGAGATACGCAGTATTTT.

The rearrangement uses TRBV6-5 and TRBJ1-2, with TRBD1 matching over 9 bases. Losses at the gene ends were 0 bases for V and 4 bases for J; bases not matched to a gene: 6. The length of the CDR3 is 16 residues. CDR1 is MNHEY and CDR2 is SVGAGI in the germline V gene. The CDR3 DNA is TGTGCCAGCAGTTACTCGTCCCCGGGACAGGGCTATGGCTACACCTTC. Its protein is CASSYSSPGQGYGYTF.

This clonotype occurred a few times. The rearrangement links TRBV28 to TRBJ1-5; TRBD1 aligns across 9 bases. This CDR3 region has 14 residues. CDR1 and CDR2 from the germline V gene are MDHEN and SYDVKM. J lost 7 bases, V lost 2 bases, and 3 bases had no gene match. The CDR3 spells CASSLGQGKQPQHF. The DNA of the CDR3 is TGTGCCAGCAGTTTAGGACAGGGGAAACAGCCCCAGCATTTT. Based on the CDR3 plus reference TRBV28 and TRBJ1-5, the full variable domain is DVKVTQSSRYLVKRTGEKVFLECVQDMDHENMFWYRQDPGLGLRLIYFSYDVKMKEKGDIPEGYSVSREKKERFSLILESASTNQTSMYLCASSLGQGKQPQHFGDGTRLSIL.

The rearrangement links TRBV2 to TRBJ1-1, with TRBD1 identical over 8 bases. The CDR3 contains 12 residues. After removal of 7 bases from V and 4 bases from J, the junction contained 2 bases not matched to a gene. CDR1 is SNHLY, CDR2 FYNNEI, per germline. The CDR3 DNA is TGTGCCAGCAAAGGACAGGGCACTGAAGCTTTCTTT. Its translation is CASKGQGTEAFF.

Points on this clonotype: A junction boundary mismatches the germline segment, possibly from a read error. This chain joins TRBV7-7 and TRBJ2-1; the match to TRBD1 covers 11 bases. The germline V gene has CDR1 SSHAT and CDR2 FNYEAQ (reference sequence). The CDR3 covers 15 residues. CDR3 nucleotides: TGTGCTAGCAGCTTAGGGACAGGGGGAAACAATGAGCAGTTCTTC. Translated, it gives CASSLGTGGNNEQFF. The variable domain in full, completed from reference TRBV7-7 and TRBJ2-1, reads GAGVSQSPRYKVTKRGQDVTLRCDPISSHATLYWYQQALGQGPEFLTYFNYEAQPDKSGLPSDRFSAERPEGSISTLTIQRTEQRDSAMYRCASSLGTGGNNEQFFGPGTRLTVL.

This sequence joins TRBV5-1 and TRBJ2-1; D unclear. The CDR3 runs 13 residues. V gave up 3 bases and J gave up 0 bases, with 4 bases separating them. Germline V gene data show CDR1 as SGHRS and CDR2 as YFSETQ. This chain's CDR3 is CASSSSSYNEQFF. CDR3 sequence (DNA): TGCGCCAGCAGCTCTAGCTCCTACAATGAGCAGTTCTTC.

The chain has TRBV30 and TRBJ1-5; D is ambiguous. Germline lookup yields CDR1 GTSNPN and CDR2 SVGIG (reference sequence). The CDR3 has 13 residues. Trimming cost V 0 bases and J 6 bases, with 9 bases left between them. This CDR3 reads CAWSVQRSQPQHF. In DNA form, the CDR3 reads TGTGCCTGGAGTGTACAGCGGAGTCAGCCCCAGCATTTT.

The chain combines TRBV20-1 with TRBJ2-7; 7 bases are a match to TRBD1. V lost 3 bases to trimming and J lost 4 bases; unmatched junction nucleotides: 12. Germline CDR1 DFQATT, CDR2 SNEGSKA (reference sequence). This CDR3 contains 15 residues. The DNA of the CDR3 is TGCAGTGCTAGCTATTATGACAGGGAAAGGTACGAGCAGTACTTC. As protein: CSASYYDRERYEQYF.

This chain uses TRBV15 with TRBJ1-3; TRBD1 might be the D (5 bases). The V end was cut by 5 bases, the J end by 1 base, with 6 bases between. The CDR3 runs to 13 residues. The germline V gene has CDR1 LNHNV and CDR2 YYDKDF (reference sequence). CDR3 sequence: CATSQGSGNTIYF. CDR3 DNA: TGTGCCACCAGCCAGGGATCTGGAAACACCATATATTTT.

V usage is TRBV20-1 and J usage is TRBJ1-3; 7 bases match TRBD1. The V and J ends lost 3 bases and 2 bases, in that order; junction bases with no gene match: 1. This CDR3 is built from 13 residues. The germline CDR1 and CDR2 sequences are DFQATT and SNEGSKA (reference sequence). The CDR3 bases are TGCAGTGCTAGGACAGGGACTGGAAACACCATATATTTT. Amino acid sequence: CSARTGTGNTIYF.

A few counts support this clonotype. The chain links TRBV5-1 to TRBJ2-7; possibly TRBD1 for D (6 bases). This CDR3 is built from 14 residues. V shed 6 bases and J shed 1 base, with 14 bases lying between them. The germline gives CDR1 SGHRS, CDR2 YFSETQ. In DNA form, the CDR3 reads TGCGCCAGCACTGACAGGACCCGATCCTACGAGCAGTACTTC. Translating gives CASTDRTRSYEQYF.

V gene TRBV7-2 combines with J gene TRBJ2-2, with 8 bases matching TRBD2. V trimming: 1 base; J trimming: 2 bases; junction bases outside the gene matches: 6. This CDR3 has 17 residues. Germline CDR1 and CDR2: SGHTA and FQGNSA. DNA for the CDR3: TGTGCCAGCAGCTTAGGCGGTCTAGCGGGTAACACCGGGGAGCTGTTTTTT. It encodes CASSLGGLAGNTGELFF.

This clonotype was observed a handful of times. The chain joins TRBV21-1 to TRBJ2-7; the tabulated D call, TRBD2, remains unverified against the DNA. TRBV21-1 is a listed pseudogene. The CDR3 has 15 residues. The CDR3 loop is CASSNWCGGALEQYF. The CDR3 DNA is TGTGCCAGCAGCAACTGGTGCGGGGGGGCCCTCGAGCAGTACTTC.